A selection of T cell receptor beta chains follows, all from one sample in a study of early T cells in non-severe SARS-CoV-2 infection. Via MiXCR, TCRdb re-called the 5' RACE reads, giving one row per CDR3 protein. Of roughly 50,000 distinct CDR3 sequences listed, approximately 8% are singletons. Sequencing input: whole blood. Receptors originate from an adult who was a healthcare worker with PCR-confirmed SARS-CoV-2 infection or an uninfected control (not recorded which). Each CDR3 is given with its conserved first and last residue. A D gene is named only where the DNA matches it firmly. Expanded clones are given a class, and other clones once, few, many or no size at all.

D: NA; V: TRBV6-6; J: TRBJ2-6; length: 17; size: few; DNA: TGTGCCAGCAGACCCAGGTCTTTCACCTCTGGGGCCAACGTCCTGACTTTC; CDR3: CASRPRSFTSGANVLTF
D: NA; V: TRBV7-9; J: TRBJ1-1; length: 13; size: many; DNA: TGTGCCAGCAGCTTATCGGAATCCAGGGGAGTGGGATTT; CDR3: CASSLSESRGVGF
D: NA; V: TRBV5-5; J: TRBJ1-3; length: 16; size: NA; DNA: TGTGCCAGCAGCTTGGAGCGGGCAGCCTCTGGAAACACCATATATTTT; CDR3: CASSLERAASGNTIYF
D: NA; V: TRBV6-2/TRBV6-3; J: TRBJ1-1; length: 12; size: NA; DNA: TGTACCAGCAGTTACTGGAACACTGAAGCTTTCTTT; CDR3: CTSSYWNTEAFF
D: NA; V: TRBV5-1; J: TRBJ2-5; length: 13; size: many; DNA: TGCGCCAGCAGCTTTGGCACTTATGAGACCCAGTACTTC; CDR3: CASSFGTYETQYF
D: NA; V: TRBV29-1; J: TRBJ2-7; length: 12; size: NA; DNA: TGCAGCGTTGAATCCGGGACGCCCGAGCAGTACTTC; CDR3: CSVESGTPEQYF
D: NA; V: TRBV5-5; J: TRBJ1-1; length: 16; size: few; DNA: TGTGCCAGCAGCTTAGGGTATCGGGGAGGAGACACTGAAGCTTTCTTT; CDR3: CASSLGYRGGDTEAFF
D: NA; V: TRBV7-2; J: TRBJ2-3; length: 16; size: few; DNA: TGTGCCAGCATCTGGAGGGCGTTGCAGAACACAGATACGCAGTATTTT; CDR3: CASIWRALQNTDTQYF
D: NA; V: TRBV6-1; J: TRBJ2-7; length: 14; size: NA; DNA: TGTGCCAGCAGTGAGGGCAGGTCCTCCTACGAGCAGTACTTC; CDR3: CASSEGRSSYEQYF
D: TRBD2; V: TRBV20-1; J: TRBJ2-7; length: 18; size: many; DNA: TGCAGTGCTAGAGTTAGATCCCGGACTAGCGGGTTTTCCTACGAGCAGTACTTC; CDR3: CSARVRSRTSGFSYEQYF
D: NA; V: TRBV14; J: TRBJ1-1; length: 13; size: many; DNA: TGTGCCAGCAGCCAAGGGTCCCGGATTGAAGCTTTCTTT; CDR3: CASSQGSRIEAFF
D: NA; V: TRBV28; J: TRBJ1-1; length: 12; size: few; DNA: TGTGCCAGCAAAGGGCAGATCACTGAAGCTTTCTTT; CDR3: CASKGQITEAFF
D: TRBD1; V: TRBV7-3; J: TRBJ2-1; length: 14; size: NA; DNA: TGTGCCAGCAGCCCGGGACAGATCTACAATGAGCAGTTCTTC; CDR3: CASSPGQIYNEQFF
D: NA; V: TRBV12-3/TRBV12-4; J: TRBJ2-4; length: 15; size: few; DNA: TGTGCCAGCAGTTTAGCGCTACGGGGTTTGGACATTCAGTACTTC; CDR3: CASSLALRGLDIQYF
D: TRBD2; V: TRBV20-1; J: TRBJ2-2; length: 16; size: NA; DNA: TGCAGTGCGGTCCGCCAGCGGGGGGGCCACACCGGGGAGCTGTTTTTT; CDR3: CSAVRQRGGHTGELFF
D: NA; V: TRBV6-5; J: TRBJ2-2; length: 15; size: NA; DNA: TGTGCCAGCAGTTTCGGGGCAACCTACACCGGGGAGCTGTTTTTT; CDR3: CASSFGATYTGELFF
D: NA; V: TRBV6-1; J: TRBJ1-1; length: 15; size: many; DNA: TGTGCCAGCAGTGAAGCGCTGGGGGGGAACACTGAAGCTTTCTTT; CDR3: CASSEALGGNTEAFF
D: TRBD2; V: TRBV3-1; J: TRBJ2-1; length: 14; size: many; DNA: TGTGCCAGCAGCCACGTCCGGGGGGGTTATGAGCAGTTCTTC; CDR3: CASSHVRGGYEQFF
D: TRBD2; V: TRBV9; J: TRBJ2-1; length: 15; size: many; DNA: TGTGCCAGCAGCGCGAGCGGGAACTCCTACAATGAGCAGTTCTTC; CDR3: CASSASGNSYNEQFF
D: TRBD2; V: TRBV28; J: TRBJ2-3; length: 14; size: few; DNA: TGTGCCAGCAGGACTAGCGGGACCCCAGATACGCAGTATTTT; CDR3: CASRTSGTPDTQYF
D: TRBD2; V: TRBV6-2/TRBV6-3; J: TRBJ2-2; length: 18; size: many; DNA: TGTGCCAGCAGTTTTCTACGACGGACTAGCGGCAACACCGGGGAGCTGTTTTTT; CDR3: CASSFLRRTSGNTGELFF
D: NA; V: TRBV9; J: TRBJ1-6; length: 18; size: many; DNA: TGTGCCAGCAGCGTAGGAATGGCGGAAAGCTCCTATAATTCACCCCTCCACTTT; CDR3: CASSVGMAESSYNSPLHF
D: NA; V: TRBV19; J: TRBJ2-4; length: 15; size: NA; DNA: TGTGCCAGTAGTATCGGCACAGGGTCGAGGAACATTCAGTACTTC; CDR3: CASSIGTGSRNIQYF
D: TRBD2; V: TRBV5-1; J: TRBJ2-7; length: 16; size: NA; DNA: TGCGCCAGCAGCTTGTCGACTAGCGGACTCTCCTACGAGCAGTACTTC; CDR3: CASSLSTSGLSYEQYF
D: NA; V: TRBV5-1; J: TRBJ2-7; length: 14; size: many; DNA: TGCGCCAGCAGCTTGGAGGGAGGAGCCTACGAGCAGTACTTC; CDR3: CASSLEGGAYEQYF
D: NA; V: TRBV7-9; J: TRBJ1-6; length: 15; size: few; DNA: TGTGCCAGCAGCTTAATGGGAACCTTTGATTCACCCCTCCACTTT; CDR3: CASSLMGTFDSPLHF
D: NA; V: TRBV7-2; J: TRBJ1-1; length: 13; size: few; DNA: TGTGCCAGCAGCTCGGGACAGAACACTGAAGCTTTCTTT; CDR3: CASSSGQNTEAFF
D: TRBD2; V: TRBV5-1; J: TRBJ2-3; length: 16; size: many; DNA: TGCGCCAGCAGCCGCCGCAGCGGGAGGGCTGGAGATACGCAGTATTTT; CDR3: CASSRRSGRAGDTQYF